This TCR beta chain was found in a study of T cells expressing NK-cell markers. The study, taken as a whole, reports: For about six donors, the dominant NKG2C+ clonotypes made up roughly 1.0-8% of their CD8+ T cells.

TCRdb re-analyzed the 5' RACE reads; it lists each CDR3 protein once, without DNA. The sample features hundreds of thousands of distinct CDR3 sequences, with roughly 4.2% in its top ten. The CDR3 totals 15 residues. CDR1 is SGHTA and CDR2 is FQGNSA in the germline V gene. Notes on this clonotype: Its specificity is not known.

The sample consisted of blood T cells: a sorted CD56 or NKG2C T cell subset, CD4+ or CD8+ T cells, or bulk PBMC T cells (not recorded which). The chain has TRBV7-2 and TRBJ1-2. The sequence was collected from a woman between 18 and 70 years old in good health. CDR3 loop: CASSLDTHLNYGYTF.